The following is a T cell receptor (beta chain) sequence with its context. The antigen is not known. The CDR3 has 11 amino acids. V lost 7 bases to trimming and J lost 8 bases, with 11 bases between them. Germline lookup yields CDR1 MDHEN and CDR2 SYDVKM. Each TCR beta library was made by quantitative 5'-RACE that incorporated molecular barcodes. One entry per CDR3 protein, called by TCRdb with MiXCR from the 5' RACE reads. The sample includes about 400,000 distinct CDR3 sequences, 20% to 25% seen only once; the top ten take approximately 16%. This sample is part of a study of CD8 T cells in ankylosing spondylitis. Overall study findings and caveats: Reactive arthritis synovial fluid and blood were previously reported to contain some motif variants. A motif in TCR beta, a set of under ten highly homologous variants, appeared characteristic of ankylosing spondylitis blood. Disease-linked clones displayed a CD8+ phenotype and appeared relatively rarely in peripheral blood.

This receptor was taken from a male donor with ankylosing spondylitis. V is TRBV28 and J is TRBJ1-2; D not resolved. The material sequenced was blood, either unsorted or a sorted T cell fraction (not recorded which). CDR3 coding DNA: TGTGCCAGCACCAGCCTTGAGGGCTACACCTTC. As protein: CASTSLEGYTF.